Sequencing of this T cell receptor (beta chain) was carried out in a study of shared clonotypes between healthy human individuals. Study-level results: In the sorted subsets, rarefaction showed sequencing was incomplete despite large depth.

With respect to this clone: Antigen specificity is unknown.

Original processing notes: ImmunoSEQ output held junction-only sequences without quality scores, so filtering differed. Libraries were prepared by immunoSEQ multiplex PCR; TCRdb keeps only in-frame clonotypes and omits some of them. D and trimming were read from the DNA, whereas the V and J calls and clone size are those reported in that table. The repertoire holds about 2 million clones, with about 95% as singletons. The naive CD8 fraction comprised CD45RO-negative cells positively selected for CCR7 and excluded terminally differentiated effector memory CD45RA+ cells. Participating donors were healthy, HIV-negative adults free of recent acute infections or vaccinations. Germline V gene sequence: CDR1 SGHVS, CDR2 FQNEAQ. This CDR3 is built from 16 residues. Deletions cut 5 bases from V and 0 bases from J, with 16 bases between.

Sequenced material: naive CD8+ T cells sorted from blood. This sequence joins TRBV7-8 and TRBJ1-1; D is perhaps TRBD1 (5 bases). The receptor's source is a man aged 18 to 30 in good health. The CDR3 nucleotides read TGTGCCAGCAGCCTCCGGGCAGGGAAACTGAACACTGAAGCTTTCTTT. Translated: CASSLRAGKLNTEAFF. Complete variable domain (other parts from reference TRBV7-8 and TRBJ1-1): GAGVSQSPRYKVAKRGQDVALRCDPISGHVSLFWYQQALGQGPEFLTYFQNEAQLDKSGLPSDRFFAERPEGSVSTLKIQRTQQEDSAVYLCASSLRAGKLNTEAFFGQGTRLTVV.